The 21 T cell receptor beta chains in this list originate from one sample, sequenced in a study of blood T cell repertoires in COVID-19 (dated by TCRdb to 2020 to 2021). Library preparation was by the immunoSEQ multiplex PCR assay. This is the immuneACCESS table as TCRdb keeps it, with only in-frame sequences that have V and J called. A part of the clones is gone; compared with another copy, unresolved V genes explain less than half, and the rest is unexplained. Here the sample has 310,000 or so clones; 70% to 90% occur a single time. The ten top clones hold approximately 5.2% of the sample. Input material: PBMCs or T cells enriched from blood (not recorded which). These receptors all come from a woman under 40 who had recovered from COVID-19.

The CDR3: CASSIVAGNYGYTF. In DNA, the CDR3 is TGTGCCAGTAGTATAGTCGCAGGGAACTATGGCTACACCTTC. The rearrangement links TRBV19 to TRBJ1-2; TRBD1 might be the D (5 bases). V shed 1 base and J shed 2 bases, with 8 bases lying between them. CDR3 length: 14 residues. CDR1 LNHDA and CDR2 SQIVND come from the germline V gene (reference sequence).

This chain joins TRBV27 and TRBJ2-7; weak D call: TRBD1 (6 bases). V lost 5 bases and J 0 bases, leaving 11 bases between the germline ends. CDR3 size: 14 residues. Germline-derived CDR1 and CDR2 are MNHEY and SMNVEV (reference sequence). For the CDR3, the DNA is TGTGCCAGCAGTCCCGACAGGAGCTCCTACGAGCAGTACTTC. This codes for CASSPDRSSYEQYF.

V is TRBV27 and J is TRBJ1-2; tentative D call: TRBD1 (5 bases). The CDR3 consists of 14 residues. Trimming took 4 bases from V and 4 from J, leaving 13 bases between them. Germline CDR1 is MNHEY and CDR2 is SMNVEV (reference sequence). CDR3 nucleotides: TGTGCCAGCAGTTCCAGGGTATTTGGCTATGGCTACACCTTC. Its protein product is CASSSRVFGYGYTF.

This chain uses TRBV12-3 or TRBV12-4 with TRBJ1-1; D is unclear. Trimming removed 6 bases at V and 3 bases at J, with 5 bases between. There are 11 residues in the CDR3. The CDR3 here is CASSPYTEAFF. The CDR3 region has the DNA TGTGCCAGCAGCCCCTACACTGAAGCTTTCTTT.

V gene TRBV25-1 combines with J gene TRBJ2-2, with TRBD1 matching over 8 bases. Trimming at V came to 7 bases and at J to 6 bases, leaving 10 bases not matched to a gene. This CDR3 has 15 residues. Germline CDR1 MGHDK, CDR2 SYGVNS. DNA for the CDR3: TGTGCCAGCATTAGAAATGGACAGGGTGCCGGGGAGCTGTTTTTT. Residues: CASIRNGQGAGELFF.

This sequence joins TRBV7-3 and TRBJ2-3; TRBD2 is a possible D gene (5 bases). The V end was cut by 8 bases, the J end by 0 bases, with 12 bases between. Germline lookup yields CDR1 SGHTA and CDR2 FQGTGA. The CDR3 runs 14 residues. CDR3 sequence reads: CASSEGLSTDTQYF. The CDR3 DNA reads as TGTGCCAGCTCCGAGGGCCTGAGCACAGATACGCAGTATTTT. Full variable domain (remainder filled in from reference TRBV7-3 and TRBJ2-3): GAGVSQTPSNKVTEKGKYVELRCDPISGHTALYWYRQSLGQGPEFLIYFQGTGAADDSGLPNDRFFAVRPEGSVSTLKIQRTERGDSAVYLCASSEGLSTDTQYFGPGTRLTVL.

This clone was recorded many times. V and J are TRBV5-4 and TRBJ2-2; 10 bases fit TRBD2. CDR1 SGHNT and CDR2 YYREEE come from the germline V gene (reference sequence). V shed 0 bases and J 7 bases; nucleotides not matched to a gene: 3. This CDR3 has 15 amino acids. The CDR3 DNA follows: TGTGCCAGCAGCTTGGTGGCTAGCGGGGGCGGGGAGCTGTTTTTT. It translates to CASSLVASGGGELFF.

The CDR3 bases are TGTGCCTGGGCTGGGACAGGAGGGAACACTGAAGCTTTCTTT. This encodes CAWAGTGGNTEAFF. The gene calls are TRBV30 and TRBJ1-1; 8 bases agree with TRBD1. With 5 bases clipped from V and 1 base from J, the junction kept 6 bases outside the gene matches. CDR1 is GTSNPN, CDR2 SVGIG, per germline (reference sequence). This CDR3 is 14 amino acids long.

The V and J genes are TRBV6-5 and TRBJ2-1, with D possibly TRBD2 on 7 matching bases. Trimming pared 0 bases from V and 4 bases from J, leaving 13 bases between. The germline gives CDR1 MNHEY, CDR2 SVGAGI. The length of the CDR3 is 16 residues. CDR3 sequence: CASSYSAGAGYNEQFF. The CDR3 bases are TGTGCCAGCAGTTACTCGGCGGGGGCTGGTTACAATGAGCAGTTCTTC.

As concerns this clone: Different DNA sequences within this sample yield the same CDR3. V and J are TRBV18 and TRBJ2-3; 7 bases are a match to TRBD2. The CDR3 runs 14 residues. Germline assignment: CDR1 KGHSH and CDR2 LQKENI. The V segment lost 4 bases and the J segment 1 base; nucleotides outside the gene matches: 2. The CDR3 coding sequence is TGTGCCAGCTCACTTCTAGCGGGCACAGATACGCAGTATTTT. Translation: CASSLLAGTDTQYF.

The V call is TRBV5-1, the J call TRBJ1-1; 9 positions match TRBD1. The CDR3 spans 14 residues. The V segment lost 4 bases and the J segment 5 bases; nucleotides outside the gene matches: 6. Germline values: CDR1 SGHRS, CDR2 YFSETQ. The CDR3 DNA is TGCGCCAGCAGCAGAGGACAGGGGCAGACTGAAGCTTTCTTT. This codes for CASSRGQGQTEAFF.

The chain is built from TRBV5-1 and TRBJ1-3; 9 nucleotides agree with TRBD1. Germline V gene lookup returns CDR1 SGHRS and CDR2 YFSETQ. The trim removed 4 bases at V and 2 bases at J, leaving 1 base unmatched. This CDR3 is 14 amino acids long. The CDR3 nucleotides are TGCGCCAGCAGCCGACAGGGGGCTGGAAACACCATATATTTT. It specifies CASSRQGAGNTIYF.

The V gene is TRBV5-8, the J gene TRBJ1-4; 7 bases agree with TRBD1. The J segment lost 5 bases and the V segment lost 3 bases, leaving 4 bases of the junction unmatched. CDR1 and CDR2 from the germline V gene are SGHTS and YDEGEE. The CDR3 runs to 14 residues. The CDR3 is CASSWGQRNEKLFF. CDR3 in DNA: TGTGCCAGCAGCTGGGGACAGCGAAATGAAAAACTGTTTTTT.

The chain uses TRBV25-1 and TRBJ2-7; the match to TRBD2 covers 7 bases. Per the germline V gene, CDR1 is MGHDK and CDR2 is SYGVNS. The CDR3 covers 14 residues. With 3 bases clipped from V and 3 bases from J, the junction kept 5 bases outside the gene matches. CDR3 amino acids: CASSDTGGGYEQYF. CDR3 nucleotides: TGTGCCAGCAGTGATACCGGCGGGGGCTACGAGCAGTACTTC.

This clone has more than one count but fewer than ten. This chain connects TRBV19 to TRBJ2-2; D is possibly TRBD1 (5 bases). The CDR3 is 14 amino acids. The germline V gene has CDR1 LNHDA and CDR2 SQIVND (reference sequence). V gave up 3 bases and J gave up 5 bases, with 10 bases separating them. The CDR3 region has the DNA TGTGCCAGTAGTATGGGTAGGGGAACCGGGGAGCTGTTTTTT. Encoded protein: CASSMGRGTGELFF.

This chain links TRBV13 with TRBJ1-1, with D unresolved. The germline V gene has CDR1 PRHDT and CDR2 FYEKMQ (reference sequence). The CDR3 covers 13 residues. Trimming cost V 4 bases and J 2 bases, with 8 bases left between them. The CDR3: CASSSEGNTEAFF. The CDR3 DNA is TGTGCCAGCAGCTCCGAGGGTAACACTGAAGCTTTCTTT.

DNA for the CDR3: TGTGCCAGCACCCGACAGGGGGCGGATGAAAAACTGTTTTTT. Translated: CASTRQGADEKLFF. V gene TRBV2 combines with J gene TRBJ1-4; 10 bases agree with TRBD1. The CDR3 extends over 14 amino acids. Germline CDR1 SNHLY, CDR2 FYNNEI. The V gene end was trimmed by 7 bases and the J gene end by 6 bases; junction bases not matched to a gene: 5.

The V call is TRBV18, the J call TRBJ1-1, with 7 bases matching TRBD1. Losses at the gene ends were 1 base for V and 4 bases for J; bases not matched to a gene: 6. From germline, CDR1 is KGHSH and CDR2 LQKENI. The CDR3 contains 15 residues. The CDR3 protein is CASSPQTGLGTEAFF. Written as DNA, the CDR3 is TGTGCCAGCTCACCACAGACAGGGTTGGGCACTGAAGCTTTCTTT.

The chain carries TRBV4-3 and TRBJ2-6, with 8 bases that match TRBD1. The CDR3 runs 17 residues. The germline gives CDR1 LGHNA, CDR2 YSLEER. J lost 2 bases, V lost 1 base, and 4 bases had no gene match. Here the CDR3 reads CASSQGQGIPGANVLTF. The CDR3 DNA reads TGCGCCAGCAGCCAAGGACAGGGGATACCTGGGGCCAACGTCCTGACTTTC.

Only one count was recorded for this clone. The gene calls are TRBV13 and TRBJ1-5, with D possibly being TRBD1 (5 bases). Germline V CDR1 and CDR2: PRHDT, FYEKMQ (reference sequence). Between the trimmed V and J ends, which lost 5 bases and 1 base, there was a span of 15 bases. CDR3 length: 16 amino acids. This CDR3 reads CASSETGGTSNQPQHF. Here the CDR3 DNA reads TGTGCCAGCAGCGAAACCGGGGGAACGAGCAATCAGCCCCAGCATTTT.

This clone was seen a single time. J is TRBJ1-1 and V is TRBV28, with a tentative D call TRBD1 (5 bases). Between the trimmed V and J ends, which lost 5 bases and 3 bases, there was a span of 13 bases. Germline loops: CDR1 MDHEN, CDR2 SYDVKM. The CDR3 extends over 14 amino acids. CDR3 protein: CASSTPGGHTEAFF. CDR3 sequence (DNA): TGTGCCAGCAGTACCCCCGGGGGACACACTGAAGCTTTCTTT.